These 10 T cell receptor beta chains were all obtained from the same sample, sequenced in a study of post-analysis software for immune sequencing data. Study observations and caveats: A handful of TRBV segments were more frequent in patients than controls; TRBV5-6, TRBV5-1 and TRBV20-1 belonged to this group.

Every TCR beta cDNA library bore unique molecular identifiers. TCRdb analysed the PCR reads with MiXCR anew, one entry per CDR3 protein. The data hold roughly 800,000 distinct CDR3 sequences, with approximately 57% observed a single time. Their cognate antigens are unknown. The sample was blood. The receptors stem from a girl aged 10-17 years with multiple sclerosis.

This chain uses TRBV5-1 with TRBJ2-3, with 12 bases lining up with TRBD2. In germline, CDR1 is SGHRS, CDR2 YFSETQ. The CDR3 is 16 residues long. The junction had 6 bases not matched to a gene; V was cut back by 4 bases and J by 3 bases. This chain's CDR3 is CASSLRTSGVTDTQYF. CDR3 in DNA: TGCGCCAGCAGCCTTCGGACTAGCGGGGTAACAGATACGCAGTATTTT.

This clonotype was seen only once. This chain joins TRBV7-2 and TRBJ2-1, with D tentatively TRBD2 (5 bases). Trimming pared 5 bases from V and 7 bases from J, leaving 21 bases between. This CDR3 region has 16 residues. In germline, CDR1 is SGHTA, CDR2 FQGNSA. The DNA of the CDR3 is TGTGCCAGCAGCGCCCAGAGGAGCGCCGGAGGTAATGAGCAGTTCTTC. Translating gives CASSAQRSAGGNEQFF.

This clonotype was observed a single time. The CDR3 here is CAIRLEGVYNEQFF. In DNA, the CDR3 is TGTGCCATCCGGCTTGAGGGAGTCTACAATGAGCAGTTCTTC. This chain uses TRBV10-3 with TRBJ2-1; the D gene is possibly TRBD2 (5 bases). Germline values: CDR1 ENHRY, CDR2 SYGVKD. CDR3 length: 14 residues. V dropped 8 bases and J dropped 3 bases, with 14 bases sitting between them.

This clonotype was detected ten times or more. The chain combines TRBV20-1 with TRBJ2-5; TRBD1 or TRBD2 may be the D gene (6 bases each). The germline V gene encodes CDR1 DFQATT and CDR2 SNEGSKA (reference sequence). This CDR3 contains 12 residues. V was cut by 6 bases and J by 2 bases, with 10 bases left in between. CDR3 sequence reads: CSARGGQETQYF. The CDR3, as DNA: TGCAGTGCCCGAGGGGGGCAAGAGACCCAGTACTTC.

The J gene is TRBJ2-7, the V gene TRBV20-1, with D tentatively TRBD2 (5 bases). Trimming left V 0 bases short and J 7 bases short, with 19 bases between. There are 15 residues in the CDR3. Germline-derived CDR1 and CDR2 are DFQATT and SNEGSKA (reference sequence). The CDR3 protein is CSAREERRSYNEQYF. The DNA of the CDR3 is TGCAGTGCTAGAGAGGAGCGGCGCTCCTACAATGAGCAGTACTTC.

This rearrangement joins TRBV29-1 to TRBJ2-1, with D possibly being TRBD1 (6 bases). The germline V gene encodes CDR1 SQVTM and CDR2 ANQGSEA. Trimming removed 2 bases at V and 8 bases at J, with 19 bases between. CDR3 length: 15 residues. The CDR3 coding sequence is TGCAGCGTTGAACTGACAGGTATCCCTTCGCATGAGCAGTTCTTC. Translation gives CSVELTGIPSHEQFF.

The chain joins TRBV4-1 to TRBJ2-1, with 8 positions matching TRBD2. The CDR3 covers 16 residues. Germline CDR1 reads MGHRA; CDR2 reads YSYEKL. V shed 0 bases and J 5 bases; nucleotides not matched to a gene: 6. The CDR3 spells CASSQDRAGVNNEQFF. CDR3 DNA sequence: TGCGCCAGCAGCCAAGACCGAGCGGGGGTAAACAATGAGCAGTTCTTC.

The V gene is TRBV27, the J gene TRBJ2-7, with D maybe TRBD2 (5 bases). The DNA end lines up better with TRBJ2-5; the J call may be wrong. The CDR3 is 15 amino acids. The germline V gene has CDR1 MNHEY and CDR2 SMNVEV (reference sequence). Here the CDR3 DNA reads TGTGCCAGCAGTCCATCGGACTGGCGGACGGAGACCCAGTACTTC. Translated, it gives CASSPSDWRTETQYF.

The chain joins TRBV20-1 to TRBJ1-2, with D tentatively TRBD1 (6 bases). Germline CDR1 DFQATT, CDR2 SNEGSKA (reference sequence). The CDR3 is 15 amino acids. The V end was cut by 6 bases, the J end by 1 base, with 18 bases between. The CDR3 nucleotides read TGCAGTGCCACGGAACAGGGCGGACTTAACTATGGCTACACCTTC. It yields the protein CSATEQGGLNYGYTF.

The V gene is TRBV18, the J gene TRBJ2-7, with D perhaps assigned TRBD1 or TRBD2 (5 bases each). Germline lookup yields CDR1 KGHSH and CDR2 LQKENI. V lost 2 bases and J lost 2, with 13 bases in between. This CDR3 spans 15 amino acids. CDR3 bases: TGTGCCAGCTCACCATTCGGGACGGAACCCTACGAGCAGTACTTC. Translating gives CASSPFGTEPYEQYF. The full variable domain, rest sourced from reference TRBV18 and TRBJ2-7, is NAGVMQNPRHLVRRRGQEARLRCSPMKGHSHVYWYRQLPEEGLKFMVYLQKENIIDESGMPKERFSAEFPKEGPSILRIQQVVRGDSAAYFCASSPFGTEPYEQYFGPGTRLTVT.